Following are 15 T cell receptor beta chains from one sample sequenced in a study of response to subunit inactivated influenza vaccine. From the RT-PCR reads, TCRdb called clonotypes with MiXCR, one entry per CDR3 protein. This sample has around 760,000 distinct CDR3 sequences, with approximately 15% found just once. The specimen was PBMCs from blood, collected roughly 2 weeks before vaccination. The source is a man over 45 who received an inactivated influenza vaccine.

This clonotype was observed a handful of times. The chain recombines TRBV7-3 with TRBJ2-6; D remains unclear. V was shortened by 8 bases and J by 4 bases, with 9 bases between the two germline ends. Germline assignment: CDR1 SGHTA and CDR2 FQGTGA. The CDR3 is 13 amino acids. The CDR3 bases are TGTGCCAGCCGTCTAGTGGGGGCCAACGTCCTGACTTTC. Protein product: CASRLVGANVLTF.

The DNA for the CDR3 is TGTGCCAGTAGGTTCAGGGAGATGAACACTGAAGCTTTCTTT. It is translated as CASRFREMNTEAFF. The chain uses TRBV19 and TRBJ1-1; possible D gene TRBD1, 5 bases. The CDR3 length is 14 residues. V gave up 6 bases and J gave up 0 bases, with 11 bases separating them. Per the germline V gene, CDR1 is LNHDA and CDR2 is SQIVND (reference sequence).

CDR3 loop: CASSPDRLSNQPQHF. The CDR3 DNA reads as TGTGCCAGCAGCCCGGACAGACTTAGCAATCAGCCCCAGCATTTT. The gene calls are TRBV6-1 and TRBJ1-5; D is perhaps TRBD1 (6 bases). The V gene's germline CDR1 is MNHNS and CDR2 SASEGT. Trimming removed 6 bases at V and 0 bases at J, with 12 bases between. The CDR3 extends over 15 amino acids.

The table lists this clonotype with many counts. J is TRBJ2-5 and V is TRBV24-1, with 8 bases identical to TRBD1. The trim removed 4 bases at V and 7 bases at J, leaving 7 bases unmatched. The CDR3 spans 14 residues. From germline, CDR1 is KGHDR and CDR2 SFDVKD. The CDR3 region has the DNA TGTGCCACCAGTGACTATGGACAGGGCGGGACCCAGTACTTC. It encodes CATSDYGQGGTQYF.

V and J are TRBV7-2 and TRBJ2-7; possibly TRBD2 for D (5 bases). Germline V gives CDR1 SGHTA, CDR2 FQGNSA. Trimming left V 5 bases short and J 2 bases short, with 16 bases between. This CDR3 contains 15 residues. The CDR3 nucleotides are TGTGCCAGCAGCCCCGCGGGCATTACGGCCTACGAGCAGTACTTC. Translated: CASSPAGITAYEQYF.

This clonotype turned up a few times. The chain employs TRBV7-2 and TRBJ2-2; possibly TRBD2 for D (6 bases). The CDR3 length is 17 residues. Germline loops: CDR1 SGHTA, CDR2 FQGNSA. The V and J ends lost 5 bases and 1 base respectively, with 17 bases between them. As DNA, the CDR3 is TGTGCCAGCAGCGGAAAAAGAGGTAGCGGGAACACCGGGGAGCTGTTTTTT. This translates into CASSGKRGSGNTGELFF. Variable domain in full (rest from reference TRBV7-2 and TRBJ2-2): GAGVSQSPSNKVTEKGKDVELRCDPISGHTALYWYRQSLGQGLEFLIYFQGNSAPDKSGLPSDRFSAERTGGSVSTLTIQRTQQEDSAVYLCASSGKRGSGNTGELFFGEGSRLTVL.

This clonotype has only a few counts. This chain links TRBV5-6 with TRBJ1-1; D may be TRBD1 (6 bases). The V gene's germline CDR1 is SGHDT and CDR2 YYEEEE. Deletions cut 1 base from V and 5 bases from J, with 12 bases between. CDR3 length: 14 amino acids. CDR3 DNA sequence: TGTGCCAGCAGCTTGTGGGGGGCCTTTACTGAAGCTTTCTTT. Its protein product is CASSLWGAFTEAFF.

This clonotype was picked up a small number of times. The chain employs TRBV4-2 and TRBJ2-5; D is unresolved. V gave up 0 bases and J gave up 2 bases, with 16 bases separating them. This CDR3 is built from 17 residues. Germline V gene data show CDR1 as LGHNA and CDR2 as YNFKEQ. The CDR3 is CASSQDRVAQMQETQYF. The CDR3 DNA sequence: TGTGCCAGCAGCCAAGATCGGGTAGCCCAAATGCAAGAGACCCAGTACTTC.

CDR3 loop: CSARVRLASNNEQFF. The CDR3 DNA reads TGCAGTGCTAGAGTGAGGCTAGCGAGTAACAATGAGCAGTTCTTC. V usage is TRBV20-1 and J usage is TRBJ2-1; possibly TRBD2 for D (6 bases). V shed 1 base and J shed 5 bases, with 15 bases lying between them. In germline, CDR1 is DFQATT, CDR2 SNEGSKA (reference sequence). The CDR3 spans 15 residues.

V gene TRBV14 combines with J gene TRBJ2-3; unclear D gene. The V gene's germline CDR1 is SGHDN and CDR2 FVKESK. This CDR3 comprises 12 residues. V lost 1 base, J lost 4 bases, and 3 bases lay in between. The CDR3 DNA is TGTGCCAGCAGCCAAGCAGCAGATACGCAGTATTTT. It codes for CASSQAADTQYF.

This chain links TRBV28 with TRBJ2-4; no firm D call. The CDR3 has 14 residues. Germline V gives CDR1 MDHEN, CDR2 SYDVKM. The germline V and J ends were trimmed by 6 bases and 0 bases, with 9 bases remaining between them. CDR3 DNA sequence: TGTGCCAGCAGGGAACCGGTAGCCAAAAACATTCAGTACTTC. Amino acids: CASREPVAKNIQYF.

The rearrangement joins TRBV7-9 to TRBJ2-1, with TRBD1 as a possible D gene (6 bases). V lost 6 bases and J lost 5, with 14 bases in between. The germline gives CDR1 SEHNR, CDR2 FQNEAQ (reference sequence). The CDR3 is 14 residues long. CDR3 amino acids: CASSQQGFNNEQFF. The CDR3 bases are TGTGCCAGCAGTCAACAGGGATTTAACAATGAGCAGTTCTTC.

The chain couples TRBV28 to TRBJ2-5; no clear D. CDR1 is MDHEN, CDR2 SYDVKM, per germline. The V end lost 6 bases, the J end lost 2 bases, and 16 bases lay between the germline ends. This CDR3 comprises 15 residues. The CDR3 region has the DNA TGTGCCAGCAGCGCCAGTCCCGGCGTACAAGAGACCCAGTACTTC. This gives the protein CASSASPGVQETQYF.

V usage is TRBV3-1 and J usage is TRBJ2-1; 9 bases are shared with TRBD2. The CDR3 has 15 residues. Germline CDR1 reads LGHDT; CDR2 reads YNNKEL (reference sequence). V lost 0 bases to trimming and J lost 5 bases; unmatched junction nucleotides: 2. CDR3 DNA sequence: TGTGCCAGCAGCCAAGAGATAGCGGGGGACAATGAGCAGTTCTTC. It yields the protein CASSQEIAGDNEQFF.

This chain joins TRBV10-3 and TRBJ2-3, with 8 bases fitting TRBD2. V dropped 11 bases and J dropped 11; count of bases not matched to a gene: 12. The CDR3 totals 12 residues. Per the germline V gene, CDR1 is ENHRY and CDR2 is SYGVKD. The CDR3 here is CAVGLASSEQYF. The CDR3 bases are TGTGCCGTTGGACTAGCCTCGTCTGAGCAGTATTTT.